This entry features one TCR beta chain sequence. Germline V gives CDR1 LNHDA, CDR2 SQIVND (reference sequence). The V gene lost 7 bases and the J gene lost 3 bases, with 7 bases spanning the gap. The CDR3 runs 12 residues. This sample was taken from a study of blood T cell repertoires in COVID-19. Study at large: Material from acute and convalescent COVID-19 was sourced from the United States, Italy and Spain. PBMCs, B-cell-depleted T cells, or T cells were the source of the cDNA or gDNA that made up the material.

Authors' methods: Reference gene primer amplification gave nucleated cell count estimates. Method: immunoSEQ multiplex PCR; TCRdb's copy keeps in-frame clones and lacks some. The V and J calls and clone size are taken from that table; D and trimming were inferred from the DNA. The sample consists of 60,000 or so clones, roughly 90% of them appearing once. This TCR was sampled from a man aged 60 to 69 with active COVID-19. The V call is TRBV19, the J call TRBJ2-1; no definite D call. Material for sequencing was peripheral blood. This CDR3 reads CASMAVYNEQFF. The CDR3 region has the DNA TGTGCCAGTATGGCGGTCTACAATGAGCAGTTCTTC.